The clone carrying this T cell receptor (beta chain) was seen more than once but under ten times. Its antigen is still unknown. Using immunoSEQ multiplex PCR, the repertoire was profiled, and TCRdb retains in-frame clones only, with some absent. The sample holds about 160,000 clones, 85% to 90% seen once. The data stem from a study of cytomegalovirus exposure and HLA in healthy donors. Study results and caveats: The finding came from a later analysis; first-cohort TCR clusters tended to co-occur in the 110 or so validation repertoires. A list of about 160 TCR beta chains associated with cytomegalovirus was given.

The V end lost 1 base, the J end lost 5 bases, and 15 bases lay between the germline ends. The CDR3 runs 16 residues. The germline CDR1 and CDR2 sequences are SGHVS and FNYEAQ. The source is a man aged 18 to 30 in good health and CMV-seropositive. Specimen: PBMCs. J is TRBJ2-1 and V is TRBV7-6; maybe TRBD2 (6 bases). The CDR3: CASSLGRLVVNNEQFF. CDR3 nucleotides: TGTGCCAGCAGCTTAGGGAGACTAGTGGTGAACAATGAGCAGTTCTTC.